There are many counts of the clone carrying this TCR beta chain. This record belongs to a study of quantifying T cell responses using KT2 cells. Across the whole study: RNA was reverse transcribed with TCR alpha and beta constant-region primers. Estimated efficiency of the T4 ligation step was above 8.5% under optimum conditions. The second PCR was a qPCR stopped at a predetermined fluorescence threshold.

Known numbers of the T cell clone KT2 were added to PBMC. The CDR3 covers 12 residues. Trimming shortened V by 3 bases and J by 4 bases, and 8 bases separated the two germline ends. The V gene's germline CDR1 is SGHNT and CDR2 YYREEE (reference sequence). An oligo carrying a UMI was ligated to the cDNA 3' end. First-round PCR used three to five cycles and beta primers RC1.1 and RC1.2 covering TRBC1 and TRBC2. One entry per CDR3 protein results from TCRdb running MiXCR on the UMI-ligation and nested PCR reads. The data show 52,000 or so distinct CDR3 sequences, about 12% seen once. The source material was PBMCs spiked with cells of the T cell clone KT2. The clonotype originates from a human donor. The chain uses TRBV5-4 and TRBJ2-7; D is undetermined. Here the CDR3 reads CASSSLGYEQYF. CDR3 nucleotide sequence: TGTGCCAGCAGCTCCTTGGGGTACGAGCAGTACTTC.